Listed below are T cell receptor beta chains from one sample, sequenced in a study of cytomegalovirus exposure and HLA in healthy donors. Clones were sequenced by immunoSEQ multiplex PCR, and TCRdb holds only the in-frame ones, with some missing. The repertoire holds 120,000 or so clones, with less than 80% as singletons. Sequencing used PBMCs. All receptors come from a woman between 45 and 60 years old in good health and CMV-seronegative. Each CDR3 is given without its conserved first and last residue.

CDR3aa: ASALRETQY; len: 9; v_gene: TRBV19; j_gene: TRBJ2-5
CDR3aa: ASLLVPTTGELF; len: 12; v_gene: TRBV11-1; j_gene: TRBJ2-2
CDR3aa: ASSSWVAGGSY; len: 11; v_gene: TRBV5-6; j_gene: TRBJ2-4
CDR3aa: ASSQESSTGRGYT; len: 13; v_gene: TRBV4-1; j_gene: TRBJ1-2
CDR3aa: ASSLRLALVETQY; len: 13; v_gene: TRBV19; j_gene: TRBJ2-5
CDR3aa: ASSMGQLRGYEQY; len: 13; v_gene: TRBV18; j_gene: TRBJ2-7
CDR3aa: ASSVRIAGHNEQF; len: 13; v_gene: TRBV9; j_gene: TRBJ2-1
CDR3aa: ASTPGSGANVLT; len: 12; v_gene: TRBV28; j_gene: TRBJ2-6
CDR3aa: ASSYSGSGTEAF; len: 12; v_gene: TRBV6-5; j_gene: TRBJ1-1
CDR3aa: SATGGLASYEQY; len: 12; v_gene: TRBV29-1; j_gene: TRBJ2-7
CDR3aa: ASRIRSGSLYNEQF; len: 14; v_gene: TRBV7-2; j_gene: TRBJ2-1
CDR3aa: AISDGIAGRNTDTQY; len: 15; v_gene: TRBV10-3; j_gene: TRBJ2-3
CDR3aa: AWSASRGRRYNEQF; len: 14; v_gene: TRBV30; j_gene: TRBJ2-1
CDR3aa: ASSLRAASETQY; len: 12; v_gene: TRBV7-9; j_gene: TRBJ2-5
CDR3aa: ASSLMGQGYGNTIY; len: 14; v_gene: TRBV5-1; j_gene: TRBJ1-3
CDR3aa: GARGRSNQPQH; len: 11; v_gene: TRBV28; j_gene: TRBJ1-5
CDR3aa: ASSFLTELQETQY; len: 13; v_gene: TRBV5-4; j_gene: TRBJ2-5
CDR3aa: ASRQKGLADTDTQY; len: 14; v_gene: TRBV4-2; j_gene: TRBJ2-3
CDR3aa: ASSWELTGELF; len: 11; v_gene: TRBV27; j_gene: TRBJ2-2
CDR3aa: ASSPVIAGAFLEQY; len: 14; v_gene: TRBV18; j_gene: TRBJ2-7
CDR3aa: ASSLDASLVSHEQY; len: 14; v_gene: TRBV27; j_gene: -
CDR3aa: ASSSGTIQETQY; len: 12; v_gene: TRBV19; j_gene: TRBJ2-5
CDR3aa: ASSSQTGVQTQY; len: 12; v_gene: TRBV19; j_gene: TRBJ2-5
CDR3aa: ASSSQDRAF; len: 9; v_gene: TRBV7-8; j_gene: TRBJ1-1
CDR3aa: ASSLVQDNTDTQY; len: 13; v_gene: TRBV5-1; j_gene: TRBJ2-3
CDR3aa: ASSPDPGGLEQY; len: 12; v_gene: TRBV7-3; j_gene: TRBJ2-7
CDR3aa: ATSREGQVTDTQY; len: 13; v_gene: TRBV15; j_gene: TRBJ2-3
CDR3aa: ASSLVDQGGRETQY; len: 14; v_gene: TRBV7-9; j_gene: TRBJ2-5
CDR3aa: ASSADRAEKLF; len: 11; v_gene: TRBV9; j_gene: TRBJ1-4
CDR3aa: ASSEGMENYGYT; len: 12; v_gene: TRBV6-1; j_gene: TRBJ1-2
CDR3aa: ASGLGQGVGSPLH; len: 13; v_gene: TRBV27; j_gene: TRBJ1-6
CDR3aa: ASSTTRSGEQF; len: 11; v_gene: TRBV11-2; j_gene: TRBJ2-1
CDR3aa: ASSQDKGAGYEQY; len: 13; v_gene: TRBV4-2; j_gene: TRBJ2-7
CDR3aa: ASSSPKPEAF; len: 10; v_gene: TRBV7-9; j_gene: TRBJ1-1
CDR3aa: ASIGQGDTGELF; len: 12; v_gene: TRBV6-1; j_gene: TRBJ2-2
CDR3aa: ASSLAGPTNEQF; len: 12; v_gene: TRBV7-3; j_gene: TRBJ2-1
CDR3aa: ASSQLADRALEQY; len: 13; v_gene: TRBV4-3; j_gene: -
CDR3aa: SVSAGQRGYEQY; len: 12; v_gene: TRBV29-1; j_gene: TRBJ2-7
CDR3aa: AWSELVSGAYGYT; len: 13; v_gene: TRBV30; j_gene: TRBJ1-2
CDR3aa: ASSLYGGRGLY; len: 11; v_gene: TRBV7-9; j_gene: TRBJ2-7
CDR3aa: ATSRGRLFQYEQY; len: 13; v_gene: TRBV15; j_gene: -
CDR3aa: ASSIGDRTGFYEQY; len: 14; v_gene: TRBV19; j_gene: TRBJ2-7
CDR3aa: ASRPPGGGELF; len: 11; v_gene: TRBV9; j_gene: TRBJ2-2
CDR3aa: ASSVAPGQDGKYEQY; len: 15; v_gene: TRBV9; j_gene: TRBJ2-7
CDR3aa: ASSYRGRSSYEQY; len: 13; v_gene: TRBV6-5; j_gene: TRBJ2-7
CDR3aa: ASSLIAYSTKTQY; len: 13; v_gene: TRBV7-9; j_gene: TRBJ2-5
CDR3aa: ASRPGQGYEQY; len: 11; v_gene: TRBV6-6; j_gene: TRBJ2-7
CDR3aa: ASSYGVRGTEAF; len: 12; v_gene: TRBV6-6; j_gene: TRBJ1-1
CDR3aa: ASSYSGAPGGYT; len: 12; v_gene: TRBV6-5; j_gene: TRBJ1-2
CDR3aa: ASSSGTDTQY; len: 10; v_gene: TRBV7-9; j_gene: TRBJ2-3
CDR3aa: ASSYSTGQETQY; len: 12; v_gene: TRBV6-5; j_gene: TRBJ2-5
CDR3aa: ASSPGRERWNEQF; len: 13; v_gene: TRBV7-7; j_gene: TRBJ2-1
CDR3aa: ASSPDRSFNTGELF; len: 14; v_gene: TRBV7-7; j_gene: TRBJ2-2
CDR3aa: ASSINPSAGLQETQY; len: 15; v_gene: TRBV19; j_gene: TRBJ2-5
CDR3aa: ASSQGGEQY; len: 9; v_gene: TRBV18; j_gene: TRBJ2-7
CDR3aa: ASSRRQGALPGANVLT; len: 16; v_gene: TRBV28; j_gene: TRBJ2-6
CDR3aa: ASSLDTSGRADTGELF; len: 16; v_gene: TRBV5-4; j_gene: TRBJ2-2
CDR3aa: ASSILRDRGAYEQY; len: 14; v_gene: TRBV7-2; j_gene: TRBJ2-7
CDR3aa: ASSFPAPYVETQY; len: 13; v_gene: TRBV28; j_gene: TRBJ2-5
CDR3aa: ASSEAEGHQPQH; len: 12; v_gene: TRBV6-1; j_gene: TRBJ1-5